The 4 T cell receptor beta chains in this list originate from one sample, sequenced in a study of a mutant IDH1 vaccine in newly diagnosed glioma. Profiled with immunoSEQ multiplex PCR; TCRdb holds only in-frame clones, not every one. The table lists 100,000 to 150,000 clones, roughly 78% of them singletons, with less than 7% in the top ten. Time point noted: week 11, during vaccination. Doses of 300 ug of mutant IDH1 20-mer peptide were given with topical imiquimod. Antigens for these TCRs are unknown. The starting material was PBMCs, obtained from a glioma patient whose treatment included an IDH1 peptide vaccine. These receptors all stem from a man aged 40-49 years with glioma.

The chain has TRBV28 and TRBJ1-6; 8 nucleotides align to TRBD1. The germline CDR1 and CDR2 sequences are MDHEN and SYDVKM. This CDR3 is 16 amino acids long. The ends lost 5 bases at V and 10 bases at J; junction bases unmatched: 13. DNA for the CDR3: TGTGCCAGCAGTATCTCCGGGACAGGAGTAGGATCACCCCTCCACTTT. Protein product: CASSISGTGVGSPLHF. Variable domain in full (rest from reference TRBV28 and TRBJ1-6): DVKVTQSSRYLVKRTGEKVFLECVQDMDHENMFWYRQDPGLGLRLIYFSYDVKMKEKGDIPEGYSVSREKKERFSLILESASTNQTSMYLCASSISGTGVGSPLHFGNGTRLTVT.

The chain links TRBV6-5 to TRBJ2-1, with a tentative D call TRBD2 (5 bases). Germline-derived CDR1 and CDR2 are MNHEY and SVGAGI. This CDR3 is 14 amino acids long. The ends were cut back, 2 bases at V and 10 bases at J, with 15 bases in the middle. The CDR3 here is CASSYAPMGGEQFF. For the CDR3, the DNA is TGTGCCAGCAGTTACGCCCCAATGGGCGGGGAGCAGTTCTTC.

The chain is built from TRBV2 and TRBJ2-3, with D tentatively TRBD1 or TRBD2 (5 bases each). Trimming left V 4 bases short and J 3 bases short, with 8 bases between. Germline CDR1 reads SNHLY; CDR2 reads FYNNEI. The CDR3 has 13 residues. The CDR3 DNA follows: TGTGCCAGCAGTGTGTGGGGGACAGATACGCAGTATTTT. Translated, it gives CASSVWGTDTQYF. Variable domain in full (rest from reference TRBV2 and TRBJ2-3): EPEVTQTPSHQVTQMGQEVILRCVPISNHLYFYWYRQILGQKVEFLVSFYNNEISEKSEIFDDQFSVERPDGSNFTLKIRSTKLEDSAMYFCASSVWGTDTQYFGPGTRLTVL.

This chain joins TRBV4-3 and TRBJ2-7, with 10 nucleotides matching TRBD2. CDR3 length: 15 residues. The germline CDR1 and CDR2 sequences are LGHNA and YSLEER. V gave up 4 bases and J gave up 6 bases; unmatched junction bases: 9. Written as DNA, the CDR3 is TGCGCCAGCAGCCTTACAAGCGGGGGGGCCGCCGAGCAGTACTTC. Translating it yields CASSLTSGGAAEQYF.